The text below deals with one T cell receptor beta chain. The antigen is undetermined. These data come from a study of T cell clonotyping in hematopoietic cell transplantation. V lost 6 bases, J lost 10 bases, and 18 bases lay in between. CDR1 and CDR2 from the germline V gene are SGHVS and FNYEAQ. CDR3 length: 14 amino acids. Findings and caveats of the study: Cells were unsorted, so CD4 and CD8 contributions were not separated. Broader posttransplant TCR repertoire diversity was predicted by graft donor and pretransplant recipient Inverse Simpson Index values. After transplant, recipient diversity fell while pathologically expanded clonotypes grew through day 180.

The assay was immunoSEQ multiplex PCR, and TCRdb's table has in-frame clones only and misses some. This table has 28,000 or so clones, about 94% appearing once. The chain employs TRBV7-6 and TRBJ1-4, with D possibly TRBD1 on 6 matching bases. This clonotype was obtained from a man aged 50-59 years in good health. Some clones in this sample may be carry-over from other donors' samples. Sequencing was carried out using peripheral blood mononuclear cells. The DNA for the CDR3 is TGTGCCAGCAGTAACAGCGGGGGGGCCGGAAAACTGTTTTTT. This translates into CASSNSGGAGKLFF.